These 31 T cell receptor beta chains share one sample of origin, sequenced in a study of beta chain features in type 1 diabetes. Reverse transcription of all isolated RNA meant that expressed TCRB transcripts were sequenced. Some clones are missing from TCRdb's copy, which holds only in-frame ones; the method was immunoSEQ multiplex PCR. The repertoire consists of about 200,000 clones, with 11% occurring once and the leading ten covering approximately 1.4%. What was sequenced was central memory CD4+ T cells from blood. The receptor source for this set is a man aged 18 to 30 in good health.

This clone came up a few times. CDR3 DNA: TGTGCCATCAGTGAGTCCGGTCTAGCGGGAGAAGAGCAGTACTTC. It is translated as CAISESGLAGEEQYF. The chain joins TRBV10-3 to TRBJ2-7, with 10 bases fitting TRBD2. Trimming at V came to 0 bases and at J to 7 bases, leaving 6 bases not matched to a gene. CDR1 and CDR2 from the germline V gene are ENHRY and SYGVKD. The CDR3 has 15 residues.

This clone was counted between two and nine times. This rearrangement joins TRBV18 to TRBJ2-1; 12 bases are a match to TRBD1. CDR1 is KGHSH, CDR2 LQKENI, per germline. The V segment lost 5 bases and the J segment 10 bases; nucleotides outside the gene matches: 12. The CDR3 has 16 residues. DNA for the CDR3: TGTGCCAGCTCAGGGACAGGGGGCCTTACCCAGCTGGAGCAGTTCTTC. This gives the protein CASSGTGGLTQLEQFF. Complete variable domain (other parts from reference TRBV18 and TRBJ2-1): NAGVMQNPRHLVRRRGQEARLRCSPMKGHSHVYWYRQLPEEGLKFMVYLQKENIIDESGMPKERFSAEFPKEGPSILRIQQVVRGDSAAYFCASSGTGGLTQLEQFFGPGTRLTVL.

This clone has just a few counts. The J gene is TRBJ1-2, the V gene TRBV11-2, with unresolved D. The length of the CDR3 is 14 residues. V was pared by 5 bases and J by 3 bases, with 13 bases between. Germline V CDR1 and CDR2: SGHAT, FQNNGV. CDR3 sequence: CASSPGQTYYGYTF. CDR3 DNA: TGTGCCAGCAGCCCCGGGCAGACTTACTATGGCTACACCTTC.

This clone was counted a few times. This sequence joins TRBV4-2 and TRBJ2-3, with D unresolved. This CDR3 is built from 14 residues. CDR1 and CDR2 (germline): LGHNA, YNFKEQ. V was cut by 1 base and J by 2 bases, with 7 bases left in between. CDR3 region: CASSQGGPTDTQYF. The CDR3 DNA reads TGTGCCAGCAGCCAAGGGGGTCCCACAGATACGCAGTATTTT.

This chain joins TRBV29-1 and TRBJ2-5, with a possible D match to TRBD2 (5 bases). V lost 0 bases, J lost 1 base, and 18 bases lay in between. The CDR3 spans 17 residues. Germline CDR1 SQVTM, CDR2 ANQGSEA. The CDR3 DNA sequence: TGCAGCGTTGAAGATTGGTGGGTTACTAGTCCCCAAGAGACCCAGTACTTC. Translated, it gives CSVEDWWVTSPQETQYF. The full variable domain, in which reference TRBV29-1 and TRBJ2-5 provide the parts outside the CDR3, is SAVISQKPSRDICQRGTSLTIQCQVDSQVTMMFWYRQQPGQSLTLIATANQGSEATYESGFVIDKFPISRPNLTFSTLTVSNMSPEDSSIYLCSVEDWWVTSPQETQYFGPGTRLLVL.

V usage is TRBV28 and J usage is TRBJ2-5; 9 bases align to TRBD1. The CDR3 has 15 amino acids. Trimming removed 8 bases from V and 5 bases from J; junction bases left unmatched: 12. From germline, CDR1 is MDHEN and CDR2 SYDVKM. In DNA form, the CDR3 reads TGTGCCAGCCGCACTCCGACAGGGGGAACGGAGACCCAGTACTTC. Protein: CASRTPTGGTETQYF.

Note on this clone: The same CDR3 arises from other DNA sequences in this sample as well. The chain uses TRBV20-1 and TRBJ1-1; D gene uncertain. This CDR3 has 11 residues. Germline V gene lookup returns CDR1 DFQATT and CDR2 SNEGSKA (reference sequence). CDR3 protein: CRAGRITEAFF. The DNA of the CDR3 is TGCAGGGCGGGCCGGATCACTGAAGCTTTCTTT.

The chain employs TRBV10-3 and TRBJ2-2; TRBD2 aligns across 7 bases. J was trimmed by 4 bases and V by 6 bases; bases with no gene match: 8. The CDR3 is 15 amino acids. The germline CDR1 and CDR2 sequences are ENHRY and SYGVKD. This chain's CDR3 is CAIRPLADPTGELFF. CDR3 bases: TGTGCCATCAGGCCCCTAGCGGATCCCACCGGGGAGCTGTTTTTT.

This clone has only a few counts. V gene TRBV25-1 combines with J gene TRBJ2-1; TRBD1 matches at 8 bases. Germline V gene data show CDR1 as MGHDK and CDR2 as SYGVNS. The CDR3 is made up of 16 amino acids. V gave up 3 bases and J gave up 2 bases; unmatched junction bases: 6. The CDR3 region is CASSDFLQGAYNEQFF. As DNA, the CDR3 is TGTGCCAGCAGTGATTTTCTACAGGGGGCCTACAATGAGCAGTTCTTC.

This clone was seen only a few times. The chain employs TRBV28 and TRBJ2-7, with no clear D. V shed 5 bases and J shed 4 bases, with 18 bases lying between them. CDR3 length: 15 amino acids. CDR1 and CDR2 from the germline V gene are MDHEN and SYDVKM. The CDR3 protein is CASSPHGSAHYEQYF. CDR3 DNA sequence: TGTGCCAGCAGTCCCCATGGATCGGCACATTACGAGCAGTACTTC.

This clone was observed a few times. DNA for the CDR3: TGCGCCAGCAGTTCGGCAATAGCGGGAGCGGACGAGCAGTACTTC. Translating gives CASSSAIAGADEQYF. The chain recombines TRBV5-1 with TRBJ2-7, with 9 bases that match TRBD2. The length of the CDR3 is 15 residues. V gave up 5 bases and J gave up 5 bases; unmatched junction bases: 11. CDR1 and CDR2 from the germline V gene are SGHRS and YFSETQ.

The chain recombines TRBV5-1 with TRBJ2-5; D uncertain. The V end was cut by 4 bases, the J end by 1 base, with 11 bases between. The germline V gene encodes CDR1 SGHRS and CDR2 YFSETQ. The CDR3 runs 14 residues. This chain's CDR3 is CASSPIDGQETQYF. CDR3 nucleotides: TGCGCCAGCAGCCCGATAGACGGCCAAGAGACCCAGTACTTC.

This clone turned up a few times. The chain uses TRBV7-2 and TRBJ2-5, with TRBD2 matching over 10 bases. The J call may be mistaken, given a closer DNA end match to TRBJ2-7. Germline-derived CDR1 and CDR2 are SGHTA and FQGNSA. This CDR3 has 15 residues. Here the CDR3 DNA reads TGTGCCAGCAGCCCAGGAAGCGGGAGGGCTCCCGAGCAGTACTTC. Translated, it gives CASSPGSGRAPEQYF.

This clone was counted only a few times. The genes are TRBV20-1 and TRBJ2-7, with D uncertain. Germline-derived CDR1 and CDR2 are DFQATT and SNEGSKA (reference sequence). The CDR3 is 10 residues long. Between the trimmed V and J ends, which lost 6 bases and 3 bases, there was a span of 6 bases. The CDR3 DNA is TGCAGTGCGGCTGACTACGAGCAGTACTTC. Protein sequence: CSAADYEQYF.

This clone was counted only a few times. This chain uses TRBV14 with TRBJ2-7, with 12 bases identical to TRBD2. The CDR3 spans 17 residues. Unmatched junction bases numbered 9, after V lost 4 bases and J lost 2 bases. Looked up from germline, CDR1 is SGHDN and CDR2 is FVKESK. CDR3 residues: CASSLGLAGGAAYEQYF. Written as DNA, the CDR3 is TGTGCCAGCAGCCTGGGTCTAGCGGGAGGGGCCGCCTACGAGCAGTACTTC.

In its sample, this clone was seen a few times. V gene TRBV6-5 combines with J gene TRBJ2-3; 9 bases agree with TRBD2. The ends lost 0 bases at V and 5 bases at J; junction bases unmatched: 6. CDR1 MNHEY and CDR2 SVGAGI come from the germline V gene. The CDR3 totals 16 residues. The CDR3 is CASSYSLAGQGDTQYF. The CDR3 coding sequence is TGTGCCAGCAGTTACTCGCTAGCGGGACAAGGAGATACGCAGTATTTT.

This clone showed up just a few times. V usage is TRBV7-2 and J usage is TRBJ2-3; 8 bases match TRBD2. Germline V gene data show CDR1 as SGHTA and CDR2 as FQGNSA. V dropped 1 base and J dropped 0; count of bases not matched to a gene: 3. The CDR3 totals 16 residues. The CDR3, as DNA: TGTGCCAGCAGCTTAGGGCCTAGCGGGAGCACAGATACGCAGTATTTT. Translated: CASSLGPSGSTDTQYF. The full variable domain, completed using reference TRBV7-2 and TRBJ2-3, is GAGVSQSPSNKVTEKGKDVELRCDPISGHTALYWYRQSLGQGLEFLIYFQGNSAPDKSGLPSDRFSAERTGGSVSTLTIQRTQQEDSAVYLCASSLGPSGSTDTQYFGPGTRLTVL.

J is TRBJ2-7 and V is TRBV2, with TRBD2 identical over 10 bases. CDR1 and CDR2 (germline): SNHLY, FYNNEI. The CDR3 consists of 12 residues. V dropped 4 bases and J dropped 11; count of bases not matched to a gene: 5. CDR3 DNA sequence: TGTGCCAGCAGTGGCCTAGCGGGAGTAAAGTACTTC. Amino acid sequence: CASSGLAGVKYF.

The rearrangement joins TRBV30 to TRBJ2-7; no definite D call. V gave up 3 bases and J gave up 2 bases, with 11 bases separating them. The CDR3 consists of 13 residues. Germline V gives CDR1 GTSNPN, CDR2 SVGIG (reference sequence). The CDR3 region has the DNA TGTGCCTGGAGGGTACTGGGCCCCTACGAGCAGTACTTC. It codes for CAWRVLGPYEQYF. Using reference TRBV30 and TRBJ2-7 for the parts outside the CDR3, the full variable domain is SQTIHQWPATLVQPVGSPLSLECTVEGTSNPNLYWYRQAAGRGLQLLFYSVGIGQISSEVPQNLSASRPQDRQFILSSKKLLLSDSGFYLCAWRVLGPYEQYFGPGTRLTVT.

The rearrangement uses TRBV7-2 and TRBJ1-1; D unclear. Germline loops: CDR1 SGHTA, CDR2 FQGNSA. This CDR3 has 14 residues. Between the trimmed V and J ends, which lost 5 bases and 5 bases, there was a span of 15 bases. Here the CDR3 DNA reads TGTGCCAGCAGCGGTCGCCAGTCGAGGACTGAAGCTTTCTTT. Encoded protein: CASSGRQSRTEAFF.

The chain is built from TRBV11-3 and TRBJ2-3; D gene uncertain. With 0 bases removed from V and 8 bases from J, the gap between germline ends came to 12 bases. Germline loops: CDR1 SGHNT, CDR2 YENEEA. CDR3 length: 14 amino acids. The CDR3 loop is CASSLDPAPATQYF. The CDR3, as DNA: TGTGCCAGCAGCTTAGATCCGGCCCCAGCTACGCAGTATTTT. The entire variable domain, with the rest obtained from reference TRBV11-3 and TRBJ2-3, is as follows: EAGVVQSPRYKIIEKKQPVAFWCNPISGHNTLYWYLQNLGQGPELLIRYENEEAVDDSQLPKDRFSAERLKGVDSTLKIQPAELGDSAVYLCASSLDPAPATQYFGPGTRLTVL.

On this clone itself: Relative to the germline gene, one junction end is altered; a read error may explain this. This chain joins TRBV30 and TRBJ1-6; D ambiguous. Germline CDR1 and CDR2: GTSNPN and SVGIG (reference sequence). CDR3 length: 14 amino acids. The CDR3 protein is CAWNDRAGDSPLHF. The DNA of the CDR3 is TGTGCGTGGAACGACCGGGCTGGGGATTCACCCCTCCACTTT.

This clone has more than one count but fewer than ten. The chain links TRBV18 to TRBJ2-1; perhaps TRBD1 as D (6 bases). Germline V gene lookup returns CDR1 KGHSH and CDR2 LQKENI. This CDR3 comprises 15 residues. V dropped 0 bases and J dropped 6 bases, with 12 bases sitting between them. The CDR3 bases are TGTGCCAGCTCACCACCCAGGGGCCCCATCAATGAGCAGTTCTTC. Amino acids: CASSPPRGPINEQFF.

The CDR3 DNA is TGTGCCAGCAGCTTAGAGGCGGCTGGGGATGAGCAGTTCTTC. This codes for CASSLEAAGDEQFF. The chain couples TRBV11-3 to TRBJ2-1; D is unresolved. The CDR3 runs 14 residues. CDR1 is SGHNT, CDR2 YENEEA, per germline. Trimming took off 0 bases at V and 8 bases at J, with 11 bases between the two ends.

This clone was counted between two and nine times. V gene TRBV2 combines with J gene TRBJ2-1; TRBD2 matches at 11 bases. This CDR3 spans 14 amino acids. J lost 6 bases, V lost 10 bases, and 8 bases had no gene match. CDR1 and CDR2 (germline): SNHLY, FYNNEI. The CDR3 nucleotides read TGTGCCACCGATCCGGGACTAGCGGTCAATGAGCAGTTCTTC. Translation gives CATDPGLAVNEQFF.

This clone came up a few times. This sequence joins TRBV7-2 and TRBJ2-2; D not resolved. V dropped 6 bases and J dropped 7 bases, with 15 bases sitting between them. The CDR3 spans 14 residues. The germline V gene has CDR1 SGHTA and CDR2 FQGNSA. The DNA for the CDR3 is TGTGCCAGCAGTGTTTCAGCCCGAAGCGGGGAGCTGTTTTTT. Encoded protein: CASSVSARSGELFF.

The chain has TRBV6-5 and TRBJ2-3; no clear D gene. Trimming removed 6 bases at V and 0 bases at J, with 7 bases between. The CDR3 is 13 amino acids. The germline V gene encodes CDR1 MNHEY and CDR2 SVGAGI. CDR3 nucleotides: TGTGCCAGCAGATCGAGGAGCACAGATACGCAGTATTTT. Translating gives CASRSRSTDTQYF.

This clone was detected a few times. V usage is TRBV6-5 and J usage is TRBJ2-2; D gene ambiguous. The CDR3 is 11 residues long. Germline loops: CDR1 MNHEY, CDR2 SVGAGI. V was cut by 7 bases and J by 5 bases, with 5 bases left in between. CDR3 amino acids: CASMGTGELFF. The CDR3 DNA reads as TGTGCCAGCATGGGGACCGGGGAGCTGTTTTTT.

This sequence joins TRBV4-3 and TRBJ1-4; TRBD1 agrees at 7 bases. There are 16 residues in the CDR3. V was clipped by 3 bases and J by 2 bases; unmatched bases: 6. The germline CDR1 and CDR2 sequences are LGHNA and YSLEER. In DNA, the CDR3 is TGCGCCAGCAGCCATAGGGGGCTAGAGACTAATGAAAAACTGTTTTTT. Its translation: CASSHRGLETNEKLFF.

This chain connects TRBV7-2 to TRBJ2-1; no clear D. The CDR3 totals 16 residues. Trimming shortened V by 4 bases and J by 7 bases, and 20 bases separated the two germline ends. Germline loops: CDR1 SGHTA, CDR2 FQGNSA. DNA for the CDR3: TGTGCCAGCAGCTCCCAAGCGCGTCGCGGAAGGAATGAGCAGTTCTTC. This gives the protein CASSSQARRGRNEQFF. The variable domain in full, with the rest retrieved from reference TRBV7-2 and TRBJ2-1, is GAGVSQSPSNKVTEKGKDVELRCDPISGHTALYWYRQSLGQGLEFLIYFQGNSAPDKSGLPSDRFSAERTGGSVSTLTIQRTQQEDSAVYLCASSSQARRGRNEQFFGPGTRLTVL.

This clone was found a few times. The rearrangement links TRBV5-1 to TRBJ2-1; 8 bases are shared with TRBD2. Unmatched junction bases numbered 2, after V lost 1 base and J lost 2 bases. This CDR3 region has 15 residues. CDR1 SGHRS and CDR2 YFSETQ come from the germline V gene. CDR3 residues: CASSLIAGPYNEQFF. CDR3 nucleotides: TGCGCCAGCAGCTTGATAGCGGGACCCTACAATGAGCAGTTCTTC.